The T cell receptor beta chain under discussion was sequenced for a study of regulatory T cells in long-lasting Graves disease. Investigators prepared the TCR beta libraries by applying iRepertoire HTBI primers and Arm-PCR of CDR3 regions. From the multiplex PCR reads, TCRdb called clonotypes with MiXCR, one entry per CDR3 protein. This table holds 560,000 or so distinct CDR3 sequences, about 16% found once. Documented time point: newly diagnosed GD, antithyroid drugs for less than 3 months. The TCR library used RNA extracted from PBMCs. This clonotype was detected only a few times. Germline assignment: CDR1 SEHNR and CDR2 FQNEAQ (reference sequence). The V and J ends lost 11 bases and 0 bases, in that order; junction bases with no gene match: 7. The CDR3 has 14 amino acids. The same data also went into a second study, on T cells in Graves' hyperthyroidism and ophthalmopathy. That study adds: Graves' hyperthyroidism was deemed stable absent ophthalmopathy progression within 18 months.

The material was peripheral blood mononuclear cells (PBMCs), obtained at new diagnosis, from a patient treated with antithyroid drugs. This clonotype was obtained from a man between 18 and 35 years old with Graves disease. This rearrangement joins TRBV7-9 to TRBJ2-1; 7 nucleotides line up with TRBD2. The chain's CDR3 is CAGEGISSYNEQFF. The CDR3 DNA reads as TGTGCCGGGGAGGGGATAAGCTCCTACAATGAGCAGTTCTTC.